This is a list of T cell receptor beta chains from one sample in a study of T-cell reconstitution after alpha-beta-depleted transplantation in children. From the PCR reads, TCRdb called clonotypes with MiXCR, one entry per CDR3 protein. The sample yields 500,000 to 600,000 distinct CDR3 sequences, around 20% seen once. This material consisted of PBMCs from the stem cell graft donor, taken from the stem cell graft. All receptors come from a human donor who donated a stem cell graft to a child with acute lymphoblastic leukemia. Both conserved end residues are part of each CDR3. The D gene is left open where the match is weak. Part of the rows lack a size; the others show once, few, many or a class for expanded clones.

NA,TRBV15,NA,TRBJ2-5,TGTGCCACCAGCAGAGATGAGTTCGAGACCCAGTACTTC,CATSRDEFETQYF
NA,TRBV12-3/TRBV12-4,few,TRBJ2-1,TGTGCCAGCAGGCAGGGCCGGTACAATGAGCAGTTCTTC,CASRQGRYNEQFF
TRBD2,TRBV18,once,TRBJ2-3,TGTGCCAGCTCACCCCGGGACTACACAGATACGCAGTATTTT,CASSPRDYTDTQYF
TRBD1,TRBV11-2,few,TRBJ2-7,TGTGCCAGCAAAGGCCCCAGGACAGGAAGACACGAGCAGTACTTC,CASKGPRTGRHEQYF
NA,TRBV7-4,few,TRBJ1-1,TGTGCCAGCAGCTTACCAATAGAAGGTCGGATGAACACTGAAGCTTTCTTT,CASSLPIEGRMNTEAFF
NA,TRBV12-3/TRBV12-4,few,TRBJ2-1,TGTGCCAGCAGCCGGGCTTTCTCAAAGGGCCCCGATCGGCAGTTCTTC,CASSRAFSKGPDRQFF
NA,TRBV29-1,few,TRBJ2-1,TGCAGCGTTGAACGCAGTTATTCCTACAATGAGCAGTTCTTC,CSVERSYSYNEQFF
TRBD1,TRBV27,few,TRBJ1-2,TGTGCCAGCAGTTCGTGGGCAGGGGGCGGCTATGGCTACACCTTC,CASSSWAGGGYGYTF
NA,TRBV9,NA,TRBJ1-1,TGTGCCAGCAGCGGGGGGGCACCGCATGAAGCTTTCTTT,CASSGGAPHEAFF
NA,TRBV7-8,few,TRBJ1-1,TGTGCCAGCAGCTTAGTTCAGGGGCCTAACGCTGAAGCTTTCTTT,CASSLVQGPNAEAFF
NA,TRBV11-1,NA,TRBJ2-3,TGTGCCAGCACCTTCGGGATAAGCACAGATACGCAGTATTTT,CASTFGISTDTQYF
NA,TRBV5-1,NA,TRBJ2-3,TGCGCCAGCAGCTCATATGGGACGGCGGATGTAGATACGCAGTATTTT,CASSSYGTADVDTQYF
NA,TRBV19,few,TRBJ1-4,TGTGCCAGTAGTGCATCAGGTGCAACTAATGAAAAACTGTTTTTT,CASSASGATNEKLFF
NA,TRBV18,many,TRBJ2-7,TGTGCCAGCTCATCCGGAATCTACGAGCAGTACTTC,CASSSGIYEQYF
NA,TRBV7-9,NA,TRBJ2-3,TGTGCCAGCACCCCTGCCAGGGAGAGCACAGATACGCAGTATTTT,CASTPARESTDTQYF
TRBD2,TRBV4-1,NA,TRBJ2-1,TGCGCCAGCAGCCAAGATCTTAGCGGGAACTTACCCTACAATGAGCAGTTCTTC,CASSQDLSGNLPYNEQFF
TRBD1,TRBV20-1,few,TRBJ1-2,TGCAGTGCGGACAGGGTTGGGTTGGGCTATGGCTACACCTTC,CSADRVGLGYGYTF
NA,TRBV5-5,few,TRBJ2-7,TGTGCCAGCAGCTTTACAGGGAACCACGAGCAGTACTTC,CASSFTGNHEQYF
NA,TRBV5-7,NA,TRBJ2-7,TGTGCCAGCAGCCCCCCCGGTTGTACAGGTTCCTACGAGCAGTACTTC,CASSPPGCTGSYEQYF
TRBD2,TRBV27,NA,TRBJ2-1,TGTGCCAGCAGTTGGGGACTAGCGGGAGGTGAGCAGTTCTTC,CASSWGLAGGEQFF
NA,TRBV7-9,few,TRBJ2-7,TGTGCCAGCAGCCCCGCGGCTTACGAGCAGTACTTC,CASSPAAYEQYF
NA,TRBV14,NA,TRBJ1-4,TGTGCCAGCAGCCAAGATGGGGTCTTTCTTGAAAAACTGTTTTTT,CASSQDGVFLEKLFF
TRBD1,TRBV4-3,few,TRBJ1-1,TGCGCCAGCAGCCGCCGGGACAGGGGGTGGGACACTGAAGCTTTCTTT,CASSRRDRGWDTEAFF
NA,TRBV29-1,NA,TRBJ1-6,TGCAGCGTTGAAGGTCCATACGATAATTCACCCCTCCACTTT,CSVEGPYDNSPLHF
TRBD1,TRBV4-1,few,TRBJ2-4,TGCGCCAGCAGCCAAGGGCCCAAAAGGAGGCAGGGGGAACCCAAAAACATTCAGTACTTC,CASSQGPKRRQGEPKNIQYF
TRBD1,TRBV9,NA,TRBJ2-1,TGTGCCAGCAGCGCATCCGGGACAGGGAATGAAGGGGCACACAATGAGCAGTTCTTC,CASSASGTGNEGAHNEQFF
TRBD1,TRBV5-1,few,TRBJ2-7,TGCGCCAGCAGCCTTCTTCTGACAGGGGAACCCTACGAGCAGTACTTC,CASSLLLTGEPYEQYF
NA,TRBV24-1,few,TRBJ1-2,TGTGCCACCAGTGCCCGGGATTATGGCTACACCTTC,CATSARDYGYTF
NA,TRBV20-1,many,TRBJ2-7,TGCAGTGCCTCCGGGACTCCCACGCCCAAAACGGAGGCCTACGAGCAGTACTTC,CSASGTPTPKTEAYEQYF
NA,TRBV5-4,NA,TRBJ1-1,TGTGCCAGCAGCACCCGGGACTCTCCCCGGGGGAACACTGAAGCTTTCTTT,CASSTRDSPRGNTEAFF
NA,TRBV5-1,few,TRBJ2-7,TGCGCCAGCAGCTTTTCGGACTACTCCTACGAGCAGTACTTC,CASSFSDYSYEQYF
NA,TRBV9,few,TRBJ2-7,TGTGCCAGCAGCCCCCCGGCGGGAAGGCCCTACGAGCAGTACTTC,CASSPPAGRPYEQYF
NA,TRBV20-1,NA,TRBJ2-7,TGCAGTGCACCTAGTCCAGGGCGTTTGGGATCCTACGAGCAGTACTTC,CSAPSPGRLGSYEQYF
NA,TRBV10-3,NA,TRBJ2-7,TGTGCCATCAGTGGGCAGACAGGCCTCTACGAGCAGTACTTC,CAISGQTGLYEQYF
NA,TRBV4-2,NA,TRBJ1-1,TGTGCCAGCAGCCCAGCCGCGGGAGGGGCCCATACCTCGAACACTGAAGCTTTCTTT,CASSPAAGGAHTSNTEAFF
TRBD1,TRBV12-3/TRBV12-4,NA,TRBJ1-4,TGTGCCAGCAGACCCGGGACAGGGGGCTACGAAAAACTGTTTTTT,CASRPGTGGYEKLFF
TRBD1,TRBV29-1,few,TRBJ2-1,TGCAGCGTTGATGGGACAGGGGCGAATGAGCAGTTCTTC,CSVDGTGANEQFF
TRBD1,TRBV29-1,few,TRBJ1-4,TGCAGCGTAGTCGGGACAGAGCTTGAAAAACTGTTTTTT,CSVVGTELEKLFF
NA,TRBV27,many,TRBJ2-7,TGTGCCAGCAGCCGGGACCGCTCCTACGAGCAGTACTTC,CASSRDRSYEQYF
NA,TRBV7-8,NA,TRBJ2-7,TGTGCCAGCAGCTTAGTGGGACCCTCCGAGCAGTACTTC,CASSLVGPSEQYF